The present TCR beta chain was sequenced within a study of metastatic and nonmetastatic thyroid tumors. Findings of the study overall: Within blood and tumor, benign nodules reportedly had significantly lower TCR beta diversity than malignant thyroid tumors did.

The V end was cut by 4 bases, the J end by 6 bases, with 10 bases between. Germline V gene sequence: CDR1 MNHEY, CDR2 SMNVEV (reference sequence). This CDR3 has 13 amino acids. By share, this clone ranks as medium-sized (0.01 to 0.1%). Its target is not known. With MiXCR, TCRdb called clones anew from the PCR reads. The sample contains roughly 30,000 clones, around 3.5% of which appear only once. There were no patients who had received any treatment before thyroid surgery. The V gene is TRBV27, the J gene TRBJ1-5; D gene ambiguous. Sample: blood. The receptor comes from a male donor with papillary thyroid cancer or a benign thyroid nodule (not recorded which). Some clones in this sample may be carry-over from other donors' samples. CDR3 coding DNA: TGTGCCAGCAGTTACGCCTGGGGTCAGCCCCAGCATTTT. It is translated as CASSYAWGQPQHF.